The rows below give T cell receptor beta chains drawn from one sample of a study of post-analysis software for immune sequencing data. TCRdb ran MiXCR on the PCR reads and lists one entry per CDR3 protein. The table records roughly 580,000 distinct CDR3 sequences, roughly two fifths of them present only once. Material for sequencing was blood. These receptors originate from a girl aged 10 to 17 with multiple sclerosis. CDR3s include the opening cysteine and the closing phenylalanine or tryptophan. Fields, in order: D gene, V gene, clone size, CDR3 length, J gene, CDR3 protein, CDR3 DNA. The D gene is left open where the match is weak. Some rows have no size entry. The others give once, few or many, or a class for an expanded clone.

D gene: TRBD1; V gene: TRBV7-8; clone size: -; CDR3 length: 15; J gene: TRBJ2-3; CDR3 protein: CASSPTGVWTDTQYF; CDR3 DNA: TGTGCCAGCAGCCCCACAGGGGTGTGGACAGATACGCAGTATTTT
D gene: -; V gene: TRBV20-1; clone size: few; CDR3 length: 15; J gene: TRBJ2-3; CDR3 protein: CSAPSPGEGTDTQYF; CDR3 DNA: TGCAGTGCCCCGTCCCCGGGAGAAGGCACAGATACGCAGTATTTT
D gene: TRBD1; V gene: TRBV12-3/TRBV12-4; clone size: -; CDR3 length: 14; J gene: TRBJ1-2; CDR3 protein: CASTADRASYGYTF; CDR3 DNA: TGTGCCAGCACCGCGGACAGGGCTTCCTATGGCTACACCTTC
D gene: -; V gene: TRBV7-2; clone size: many; CDR3 length: 13; J gene: TRBJ2-7; CDR3 protein: CASSLGTMNEQYF; CDR3 DNA: TGTGCCAGCAGCTTAGGGACAATGAACGAGCAGTACTTC
D gene: -; V gene: TRBV9; clone size: once; CDR3 length: 16; J gene: TRBJ2-3; CDR3 protein: CASSVATASLADTQYF; CDR3 DNA: TGTGCCAGCAGCGTAGCCACAGCGTCGCTAGCAGATACGCAGTATTTT
D gene: TRBD1; V gene: TRBV10-3; clone size: -; CDR3 length: 15; J gene: TRBJ2-5; CDR3 protein: CAIGRDREDRETQYF; CDR3 DNA: TGTGCCATCGGACGGGACAGGGAGGATCGAGAGACCCAGTACTTC
D gene: TRBD1; V gene: TRBV7-2; clone size: -; CDR3 length: 16; J gene: TRBJ2-7; CDR3 protein: CASSHSGQVIFYEQYF; CDR3 DNA: TGTGCCAGCAGCCACTCCGGACAGGTCATTTTTTACGAGCAGTACTTC
D gene: -; V gene: TRBV6-5; clone size: -; CDR3 length: 14; J gene: TRBJ2-7; CDR3 protein: CASSYSPGAYEQYF; CDR3 DNA: TGTGCCAGCAGTTACTCCCCGGGAGCCTACGAGCAGTACTTC
D gene: TRBD2; V gene: TRBV6-5; clone size: -; CDR3 length: 14; J gene: TRBJ2-3; CDR3 protein: CASSMTSTTDTQYF; CDR3 DNA: TGTGCCAGCAGTATGACTAGCACCACAGATACGCAGTATTTT
D gene: -; V gene: TRBV29-1; clone size: few; CDR3 length: 11; J gene: TRBJ2-7; CDR3 protein: CSVYIGGEQYF; CDR3 DNA: TGCAGCGTTTATATAGGGGGGGAGCAGTACTTC
D gene: TRBD1; V gene: TRBV12-3/TRBV12-4; clone size: -; CDR3 length: 15; J gene: TRBJ2-7; CDR3 protein: CASRLSGGVDYEQYF; CDR3 DNA: TGTGCCAGCAGATTATCAGGGGGCGTTGACTACGAGCAGTACTTC
D gene: TRBD2; V gene: TRBV7-8; clone size: -; CDR3 length: 15; J gene: TRBJ2-1; CDR3 protein: CASSGGTSGSNEQFF; CDR3 DNA: TGTGCCAGCAGCGGAGGGACTAGCGGGAGCAATGAGCAGTTCTTC
D gene: TRBD2; V gene: TRBV6-4; clone size: many; CDR3 length: 11; J gene: TRBJ2-7; CDR3 protein: CASRGGGEQYF; CDR3 DNA: TGTGCCAGCCGCGGGGGAGGCGAGCAGTACTTC
D gene: TRBD1; V gene: TRBV7-2; clone size: -; CDR3 length: 14; J gene: TRBJ2-7; CDR3 protein: CASRAGDRFYEQYF; CDR3 DNA: TGTGCCAGCAGGGCCGGGGACAGGTTCTACGAGCAGTACTTC
D gene: -; V gene: TRBV4-1; clone size: few; CDR3 length: 14; J gene: TRBJ2-3; CDR3 protein: CASSLHSETDTQYF; CDR3 DNA: TGCGCCAGCAGCCTCCACTCCGAAACAGATACGCAGTATTTT
D gene: -; V gene: TRBV28; clone size: -; CDR3 length: 15; J gene: TRBJ2-5; CDR3 protein: CASSTGPMVWETQYF; CDR3 DNA: TGTGCCAGCAGTACCGGACCCATGGTCTGGGAGACCCAGTACTTC
D gene: -; V gene: TRBV6-5; clone size: few; CDR3 length: 13; J gene: TRBJ1-4; CDR3 protein: CASSYSEREKLFF; CDR3 DNA: TGTGCCAGCAGTTACTCGGAACGGGAAAAACTGTTTTTT
D gene: -; V gene: TRBV27; clone size: -; CDR3 length: 18; J gene: TRBJ2-5; CDR3 protein: CASSSIMVGTGPGGTQYF; CDR3 DNA: TGTGCCAGCAGCTCGATAATGGTGGGGACTGGACCGGGTGGGACCCAGTACTTC
D gene: -; V gene: TRBV6-1; clone size: -; CDR3 length: 13; J gene: TRBJ2-7; CDR3 protein: CASSVQRSYEQYF; CDR3 DNA: TGTGCCAGCAGTGTTCAAAGGTCCTACGAGCAGTACTTC
D gene: TRBD2; V gene: TRBV28; clone size: -; CDR3 length: 13; J gene: TRBJ2-1; CDR3 protein: CASSNSGSNEQFF; CDR3 DNA: TGTGCCAGCAGTAATAGCGGGAGCAATGAGCAGTTCTTC
D gene: -; V gene: TRBV7-6; clone size: -; CDR3 length: 15; J gene: TRBJ2-2; CDR3 protein: CASSPSWGPVGELFF; CDR3 DNA: TGTGCCAGCAGCCCCTCTTGGGGCCCCGTCGGGGAGCTGTTTTTT
D gene: -; V gene: TRBV11-1; clone size: few; CDR3 length: 14; J gene: TRBJ2-5; CDR3 protein: CASSPGSIKGTQYF; CDR3 DNA: TGTGCCAGCAGCCCTGGGAGCATCAAGGGGACCCAGTACTTC
D gene: -; V gene: TRBV12-3/TRBV12-4; clone size: -; CDR3 length: 15; J gene: TRBJ2-4; CDR3 protein: CASSFGRSAKNIQYF; CDR3 DNA: TGTGCCAGCAGTTTCGGCAGATCAGCCAAAAACATTCAGTACTTC
D gene: TRBD1; V gene: TRBV12-3/TRBV12-4; clone size: -; CDR3 length: 15; J gene: TRBJ2-7; CDR3 protein: CASSPWGTASYEQYF; CDR3 DNA: TGTGCCAGCAGTCCTTGGGGGACAGCCTCCTACGAGCAGTACTTC
D gene: TRBD1; V gene: TRBV29-1; clone size: -; CDR3 length: 16; J gene: TRBJ2-3; CDR3 protein: CSVDNRGTRGTDTQYF; CDR3 DNA: TGCAGCGTAGATAACAGGGGAACCCGGGGAACAGATACGCAGTATTTT
D gene: -; V gene: TRBV7-8; clone size: -; CDR3 length: 12; J gene: TRBJ1-1; CDR3 protein: CASSLVGGNAFF; CDR3 DNA: TGTGCCAGCAGCTTAGTGGGAGGAAACGCTTTCTTT
D gene: -; V gene: TRBV6-5; clone size: -; CDR3 length: 16; J gene: TRBJ2-5; CDR3 protein: CASSYSGLGRQETQYF; CDR3 DNA: TGTGCCAGCAGTTACTCTGGCCTCGGCAGACAAGAGACCCAGTACTTC
D gene: TRBD1; V gene: TRBV12-3/TRBV12-4; clone size: many; CDR3 length: 14; J gene: TRBJ2-7; CDR3 protein: CASSRNRGVNEQYF; CDR3 DNA: TGTGCCAGCAGCCGAAACAGGGGCGTAAACGAGCAGTACTTC
D gene: TRBD2; V gene: TRBV7-2; clone size: -; CDR3 length: 17; J gene: TRBJ2-4; CDR3 protein: CASSLTSGRASGHIQYF; CDR3 DNA: TGTGCCAGCAGCTTGACTAGCGGGAGGGCCTCTGGCCACATTCAGTACTTC
D gene: -; V gene: TRBV12-3/TRBV12-4; clone size: few; CDR3 length: 13; J gene: TRBJ2-5; CDR3 protein: CASTSGGPETQYF; CDR3 DNA: TGTGCCAGCACCTCAGGAGGGCCAGAGACCCAGTACTTC
D gene: TRBD2; V gene: TRBV10-3; clone size: few; CDR3 length: 15; J gene: TRBJ2-1; CDR3 protein: CAIRGLAGTYNEQFF; CDR3 DNA: TGTGCCATCAGGGGACTAGCGGGGACCTACAATGAGCAGTTCTTC
D gene: -; V gene: TRBV5-1; clone size: few; CDR3 length: 15; J gene: TRBJ1-4; CDR3 protein: CASSLLQSTNEKLFF; CDR3 DNA: TGCGCCAGCAGCTTGCTGCAGTCAACTAATGAAAAACTGTTTTTT
D gene: -; V gene: TRBV3-1; clone size: once; CDR3 length: 16; J gene: TRBJ1-1; CDR3 protein: CASSRPGTVLNTEAFF; CDR3 DNA: TGTGCCAGCAGCCGCCCCGGGACGGTGTTGAACACTGAAGCTTTCTTT
D gene: TRBD1; V gene: TRBV20-1; clone size: -; CDR3 length: 14; J gene: TRBJ2-1; CDR3 protein: CSASTQGAYNEQFF; CDR3 DNA: TGCAGTGCTAGTACGCAGGGGGCCTACAATGAGCAGTTCTTC
D gene: -; V gene: TRBV28; clone size: -; CDR3 length: 13; J gene: TRBJ2-7; CDR3 protein: CASSLGMDYEQYF; CDR3 DNA: TGTGCCAGCAGTCTGGGGATGGACTACGAGCAGTACTTC
D gene: -; V gene: TRBV12-3/TRBV12-4; clone size: -; CDR3 length: 15; J gene: TRBJ1-2; CDR3 protein: CASSFRGATSYGYTF; CDR3 DNA: TGTGCCAGCAGTTTTCGGGGGGCTACTAGCTATGGCTACACCTTC